This TCR beta chain was identified during a study of cytomegalovirus exposure and HLA in healthy donors. CDR1 is KGHSH and CDR2 is LQKENI in the germline V gene. The CDR3 is 14 amino acids. V gave up 6 bases and J gave up 14 bases, with 20 bases separating them. Measured with immunoSEQ multiplex PCR; TCRdb has only the in-frame clones, and not every one. The table records under 250,000 clones, over 65% of them present only once. The material sequenced was PBMCs. This TCR was recovered from a woman between 18 and 29 years old in good health and CMV-seronegative. The chain uses TRBV18 and TRBJ1-6; D may be TRBD1 (6 bases). The CDR3 nucleotides are TGTGCCAGCTCCCCCGTGGCAGGGGATGCGACCCTCCACTTT. It codes for CASSPVAGDATLHF. Combining the CDR3 with reference TRBV18 and TRBJ1-6 gives the whole variable domain NAGVMQNPRHLVRRRGQEARLRCSPMKGHSHVYWYRQLPEEGLKFMVYLQKENIIDESGMPKERFSAEFPKEGPSILRIQQVVRGDSAAYFCASSPVAGDATLHFGNGTRLTVT.